What follows are 10 T cell receptor beta chains derived from one specimen sequenced in a study of cytomegalovirus exposure and HLA in healthy donors (dated by TCRdb to 2015 to 2018). Library prep was done by the immunoSEQ multiplex PCR assay. The multiplex PCR relied on a mix of 60 forward primers for TCR Vbeta segments and 13 reverse primers for TCR Jbeta segments. TCRdb retrieved this table from immuneACCESS and kept in-frame rearrangements only. Not all clones are present; in checked studies, unresolved V genes account for under half, and no reason is known for the remainder. The sample records 160,000 or so clones, just over 75% of which are singletons. Of the sample, 1% is held by the ten largest clones. The sample was PBMCs. These receptors were collected from a woman aged 35 to 49 in good health and CMV-seronegative.

This clone was counted only a few times. The V and J genes are TRBV6-1 and TRBJ2-5, with TRBD1 identical over 11 bases. With 1 base clipped from V and 5 bases from J, the junction kept 3 bases outside the gene matches. This CDR3 is 15 amino acids long. The germline CDR1 and CDR2 sequences are MNHNS and SASEGT. The CDR3 is CASSEGTGGMETQYF. Here the CDR3 DNA reads TGTGCCAGCAGTGAAGGGACAGGGGGCATGGAGACCCAGTACTTC.

The CDR3 nucleotides read TGTGCCATCAGTGACCCGACTAGCTCCTACGAGCAGTACTTC. As protein: CAISDPTSSYEQYF. This rearrangement joins TRBV10-3 to TRBJ2-7; D perhaps matches TRBD2 (6 bases). The germline V and J ends were trimmed by 3 bases and 0 bases, with 9 bases remaining between them. Per the germline V gene, CDR1 is ENHRY and CDR2 is SYGVKD. This CDR3 comprises 14 residues.

The genes are TRBV6-1 and TRBJ2-3; possibly TRBD1 for D (6 bases). This CDR3 is built from 15 residues. Trimming took off 7 bases at V and 4 bases at J, with 18 bases between the two ends. Germline V gene sequence: CDR1 MNHNS, CDR2 SASEGT. The CDR3 spells CASTLPRGRADTQYF. The CDR3 region has the DNA TGTGCCAGCACCCTGCCCAGGGGTAGGGCAGATACGCAGTATTTT.

V gene TRBV5-1 combines with J gene TRBJ2-3, with 12 bases that match TRBD1. After removal of 3 bases from V and 0 bases from J, the junction contained 11 bases not matched to a gene. This CDR3 is 19 amino acids long. The germline gives CDR1 SGHRS, CDR2 YFSETQ. The CDR3 DNA is TGCGCCAGCAGCTCCCAGGGGACAGGGGGCTTCACTAGCACAGATACGCAGTATTTT. Residues: CASSSQGTGGFTSTDTQYF.

This clone appeared a single time. This sequence joins TRBV7-3 and TRBJ2-3, with 8 bases identical to TRBD2. Germline V gene sequence: CDR1 SGHTA, CDR2 FQGTGA. V shed 2 bases and J 0 bases; nucleotides not matched to a gene: 4. This CDR3 spans 16 amino acids. The CDR3 coding sequence is TGTGCCAGCAGCTTAGGGGTAGCGGGGAGCACAGATACGCAGTATTTT. This sequence encodes CASSLGVAGSTDTQYF.

In this sample, this clone turned up once. This specimen includes other DNA sequences encoding the same CDR3. The gene calls are TRBV5-6 and TRBJ2-1, with 7 bases matching TRBD2. The CDR3 runs 14 residues. Trimming removed 4 bases from V and 4 bases from J; junction bases left unmatched: 5. Germline values: CDR1 SGHDT, CDR2 YYEEEE. Here the CDR3 reads CASSPPGGYNEQFF. The CDR3 DNA reads as TGTGCCAGCAGCCCGCCGGGGGGATACAATGAGCAGTTCTTC.

The chain employs TRBV29-1 and TRBJ2-1, with unresolved D. Germline V CDR1 and CDR2: SQVTM, ANQGSEA. The CDR3 contains 16 residues. V lost 3 bases and J lost 0, with 15 bases in between. The CDR3 loop is CSVDQAKPPSYNEQFF. The CDR3 coding sequence is TGCAGCGTTGATCAGGCTAAGCCACCCTCCTACAATGAGCAGTTCTTC.

The genes are TRBV2 and TRBJ2-5, with a possible D match to TRBD2 (5 bases). The length of the CDR3 is 16 residues. V was clipped by 3 bases and J by 5 bases, with 19 bases between them. The germline V gene encodes CDR1 SNHLY and CDR2 FYNNEI. As DNA, the CDR3 is TGTGCCAGCAGTGACTCAGCGGACTTACAACCCGAGACCCAGTACTTC. It encodes CASSDSADLQPETQYF.

The chain carries TRBV6-6 and TRBJ2-1; TRBD2 is a possible D gene (6 bases). Germline assignment: CDR1 MNHNY and CDR2 SVGAGI (reference sequence). The CDR3 covers 13 residues. Trimming shortened V by 7 bases and J by 0 bases, and 7 bases separated the two germline ends. DNA for the CDR3: TGTGCCAGCAAAGCGGGCTCCTACAATGAGCAGTTCTTC. It translates to CASKAGSYNEQFF.

The CDR3 sequence is CASSSYLRQETQYF. DNA for the CDR3: TGCGCCAGCAGCTCGTACTTACGACAAGAGACCCAGTACTTC. V is TRBV5-1 and J is TRBJ2-5, with D hard to call. Germline assignment: CDR1 SGHRS and CDR2 YFSETQ. Trimming took off 3 bases at V and 2 bases at J, with 11 bases between the two ends. The CDR3 covers 14 residues.